Given below is one T cell receptor beta chain in context. Its antigen is undetermined. Profiled with immunoSEQ multiplex PCR; TCRdb holds only in-frame clones, not every one. The data contain around 59,000 clones, 80% to 90% of them singletons. CDR3 length equals 12 residues. Trimming stripped 6 bases from V and 4 bases from J, with 7 bases between. Germline V gives CDR1 SNHLY, CDR2 FYNNEI. This specimen belongs to a study of T cell responses to AZD1222 COVID-19 vaccine. Study-wide results and limits: There were mostly white British donors and more females than males, and clonal diversity was possibly underestimated. Only a handful of individuals given AZD1222 were seropositive at baseline. Close to half of all spike-specific TCRs reportedly target regions of the variants that are unmutated. Dominant CD4 TCR responses targeted spike regions 160-218 and 743-854.

The sequence was obtained from an adult who received the AZD1222 COVID-19 vaccine. The sequenced sample was peripheral blood, obtained 28 days after the second AZD1222 dose. V gene TRBV2 combines with J gene TRBJ1-3; D not certain. CDR3 coding DNA: TGTGCCAGCAGGCTACAGGGAAACACCATATATTTT. It encodes CASRLQGNTIYF.